This TCR beta chain was retrieved from a study of metastatic and nonmetastatic thyroid tumors. Study-level background: Where malignant and benign thyroid patients were concerned, repertoires were compared across blood and tumor or nodule tissue. Study-wide points: When malignant thyroid tumors were compared with benign nodules, TCR beta diversity was reportedly significantly higher in the malignant tumors. This held in both blood and tumor samples.

Each patient came to thyroid surgery without any prior treatment (of any kind). This clone has ten or more counts. As yet, its antigen is unknown. Trimming cost V 1 base and J 0 bases, with 13 bases left between them. Germline loops: CDR1 SGHAT, CDR2 FQNNGV. This CDR3 is built from 16 residues. Per the original methods: What underpinned the distant-metastasis classifier for papillary thyroid cancer was the set of CDR3 differences across clinicopathological groups. TCRdb reprocessed the PCR reads using MiXCR. It is TCRdb's table, rather than the study itself, that gives the V and J calls and clone size. The sample lists roughly 72,000 clones, roughly 18% seen once, with 9.5% to 15% in the top ten.

This TCR came from a female donor with papillary thyroid cancer or a benign thyroid nodule (not recorded which). Some clones in this sample may be carry-over from other donors' samples. Sequencing used blood. The J gene is TRBJ2-7, the V gene TRBV11-2; D may be TRBD2 (6 bases). CDR3 loop: CASSLGPGVGSYEQYF. The CDR3 region has the DNA TGTGCCAGCAGCTTAGGACCGGGAGTTGGCTCCTACGAGCAGTACTTC.